The T cell receptor beta chain described here comes from a study of identical twins. Note on this clonotype: The antigen is unknown.

The CDR3 has 13 residues. V was cut by 4 bases and J by 5 bases, with 12 bases left in between. The germline CDR1 and CDR2 sequences are MNHEY and SVGAGI. A single record per CDR3 protein comes from TCRdb applying MiXCR to the 5' RACE reads. This table holds about 250,000 distinct CDR3 sequences, approximately 8.3% found once. Broader study findings: Out-of-frame alpha sequences shared between twins exhibited an excess of low generation probability.

The same specimen was also included in a second study, on yellow fever vaccine responses in identical twins.

V and J are TRBV6-5 and TRBJ2-7; D ambiguous. The sequence was collected from a woman under 30 in good health. The sample consisted of CD8+ T cells sorted from blood. This CDR3 reads CASSLRLFNEQYF. The CDR3 nucleotides are TGTGCCAGCAGTTTAAGGTTATTCAACGAGCAGTACTTC.